These 13 T cell receptor beta chains came from one sample sequenced in a study of spatial heterogeneity in lung cancer. TCRdb passed the 5' RACE reads through MiXCR, listing each CDR3 protein once. The sample records around 25,000 distinct CDR3 sequences, 8% to 10% being singletons. Documented time point: blood at routine non-recurrence follow-up after resection. Source: PBMCs, taken at follow-up. The receptor set was obtained from a male donor with early-stage non-small cell lung cancer.

This clonotype was recorded many times. The rearrangement links TRBV27 to TRBJ1-5, with TRBD1 matching 8 bases. J was trimmed by 7 bases and V by 6 bases; bases with no gene match: 11. Germline V gives CDR1 MNHEY, CDR2 SMNVEV (reference sequence). The CDR3 runs to 15 residues. The CDR3 nucleotides are TGTGCCAGCAGAAGGACAGGGTCTCCCGGACAGCCCCAGCATTTT. Protein sequence: CASRRTGSPGQPQHF.

This clonotype appeared many times. The genes are TRBV2 and TRBJ1-1; 8 bases agree with TRBD1. The CDR3 is 13 residues long. V lost 10 bases to trimming and J lost 2 bases; unmatched junction nucleotides: 6. CDR1 SNHLY and CDR2 FYNNEI come from the germline V gene. This CDR3 is CATKDRDNTEAFF. The CDR3 region has the DNA TGTGCCACAAAGGACAGGGACAACACTGAAGCTTTCTTT.

Concerning this clonotype itself: Being one base from a much bigger clone, this may be a read error. The rearrangement joins TRBV7-6 to TRBJ2-3; D ambiguous. Germline CDR1 is SGHVS and CDR2 is FNYEAQ. The CDR3 runs 14 residues. V lost 1 base to trimming and J lost 4 bases, with 9 bases between them. The CDR3 is CASSLGHDADTQYF. The CDR3 DNA is TGTGCCAGCAGCTTAGGGCACGACGCAGATACGCAGTATTTT.

The chain couples TRBV4-3 to TRBJ2-7; 7 bases agree with TRBD1. The germline gives CDR1 LGHNA, CDR2 YSLEER. The CDR3 extends over 18 amino acids. After removal of 1 base from V and 2 bases from J, the junction contained 14 bases not matched to a gene. CDR3 bases: TGCGCCAGCAGCCAAGGGGCGACAGGGAAGTGGGCAGCCTACGAGCAGTACTTC. Its translation: CASSQGATGKWAAYEQYF.

This clonotype has ten or more counts. This chain joins TRBV3-1 and TRBJ2-2, with TRBD2 identical over 7 bases. V was clipped by 2 bases and J by 2 bases; unmatched bases: 2. CDR3 size: 15 residues. In germline, CDR1 is LGHDT, CDR2 YNNKEL (reference sequence). In nucleotides, the CDR3 is TGTGCCAGCAGCCAACGGGGGGTTAACACCGGGGAGCTGTTTTTT. It translates to CASSQRGVNTGELFF.

This clonotype was counted between two and nine times. The V and J genes are TRBV4-3 and TRBJ2-1; possibly TRBD2 for D (5 bases). The CDR3 runs 13 residues. Germline CDR1 reads LGHNA; CDR2 reads YSLEER. Trimming removed 0 bases from V and 11 bases from J, with 11 bases in between. For the CDR3, the DNA is TGCGCCAGCAGCCAAGATCGGGGAATGAAGCAGTTCTTC. Its translation: CASSQDRGMKQFF.

This clonotype came up many times. V and J are TRBV27 and TRBJ2-7, with 8 bases aligning to TRBD1. Per germline, CDR1 MNHEY and CDR2 SMNVEV (reference sequence). The junction had 8 bases not matched to a gene; V was cut back by 3 bases and J by 7 bases. The CDR3 length is 14 residues. This chain's CDR3 is CASSFSQGAREQYF. CDR3 nucleotides: TGTGCCAGCAGTTTTTCGCAGGGGGCTAGAGAGCAGTACTTC.

This chain uses TRBV6-1 with TRBJ2-5; 8 bases fit TRBD1. The V and J ends lost 3 bases and 4 bases, in that order; junction bases with no gene match: 4. The CDR3 runs 14 residues. Per germline, CDR1 MNHNS and CDR2 SASEGT. In DNA, the CDR3 is TGTGCCAGCAGTGATGGACAGGGTGGAGAGACCCAGTACTTC. It translates to CASSDGQGGETQYF.

This clonotype was picked up many times. V usage is TRBV4-1 and J usage is TRBJ1-5; D is possibly TRBD1 (5 bases). Per germline, CDR1 MGHRA and CDR2 YSYEKL. This CDR3 region has 15 residues. V was shortened by 0 bases and J by 6 bases, with 12 bases between the two germline ends. The CDR3 protein is CASSQESGQFQPQHF. DNA for the CDR3: TGCGCCAGCAGCCAAGAATCTGGACAATTTCAGCCCCAGCATTTT.

The chain employs TRBV5-1 and TRBJ2-3; 13 positions match TRBD2. V lost 1 base and J lost 0; bases outside the gene matches: 8. This CDR3 has 19 residues. CDR1 is SGHRS, CDR2 YFSETQ, per germline. The CDR3 loop reads CASSLPGTSGDPSTDTQYF. CDR3 bases: TGCGCCAGCAGCTTGCCCGGGACTAGCGGGGACCCTAGCACAGATACGCAGTATTTT.

In its sample, this clonotype was seen many times. In DNA, the CDR3 is TGTGCCAGCAGCGTAGGTCCGGGTAGCTCCTACGAGCAGTACTTC. Translation gives CASSVGPGSSYEQYF. The gene calls are TRBV9 and TRBJ2-7; no clear D. V was clipped by 0 bases and J by 0 bases, with 10 bases between them. The CDR3 runs to 15 residues. CDR1 and CDR2 (germline): SGDLS, YYNGEE.

The V and J genes are TRBV2 and TRBJ2-3, with TRBD2 as a possible D gene (5 bases). Germline CDR1 SNHLY, CDR2 FYNNEI. The CDR3 spans 15 residues. V gave up 6 bases and J gave up 4 bases, with 17 bases separating them. As DNA, the CDR3 is TGTGCCAGCAGAGAGGACCAAGTGAGGGCAGATACGCAGTATTTT. It yields the protein CASREDQVRADTQYF.

This clonotype was recorded many times. This chain links TRBV4-3 with TRBJ2-7; D is perhaps TRBD2 (6 bases). The CDR3 contains 14 residues. Germline CDR1 reads LGHNA; CDR2 reads YSLEER. The germline V and J ends were trimmed by 1 base and 3 bases, with 10 bases remaining between them. CDR3 sequence (DNA): TGCGCCAGCAGCCAAGGCCCCGGGAGCTACGAGCAGTACTTC. It yields the protein CASSQGPGSYEQYF.